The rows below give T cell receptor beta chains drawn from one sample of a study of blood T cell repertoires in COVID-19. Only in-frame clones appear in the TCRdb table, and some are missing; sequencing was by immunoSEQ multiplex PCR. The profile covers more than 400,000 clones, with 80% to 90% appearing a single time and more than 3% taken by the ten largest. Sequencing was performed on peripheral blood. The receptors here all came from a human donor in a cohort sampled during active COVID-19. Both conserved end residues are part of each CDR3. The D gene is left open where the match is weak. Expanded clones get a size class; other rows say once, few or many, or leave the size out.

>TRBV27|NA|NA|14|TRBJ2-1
TGTGCCAGCAGTTTATCGACATTTTACAATGAGCAGTTCTTC
CASSLSTFYNEQFF
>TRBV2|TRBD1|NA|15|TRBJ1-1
TGTGCCAGCAGCCCCCAGGGGGGAATAGTCACTGAAGCTTTCTTT
CASSPQGGIVTEAFF
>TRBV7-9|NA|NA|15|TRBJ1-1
TGTGCCAGCAGGAATGGGCAGCTGGAAGGCACTGAAGCTTTCTTT
CASRNGQLEGTEAFF
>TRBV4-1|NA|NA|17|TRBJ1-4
TGCGCCAGCAGCCAAATCCTCCGACAGGCAACTAATGAAAAACTGTTTTTT
CASSQILRQATNEKLFF
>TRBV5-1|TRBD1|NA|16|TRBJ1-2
TGCGCCAGCAGCTTGGAGCTAACAGGGGACGCCTATGGCTACACCTTC
CASSLELTGDAYGYTF
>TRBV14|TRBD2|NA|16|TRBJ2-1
TGTGCCAGCAGCTCGAGACTAGCGGGAGTTAAGGGTGAGCAGTTCTTC
CASSSRLAGVKGEQFF
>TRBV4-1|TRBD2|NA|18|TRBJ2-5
TGCGCCAGCAGCCAGTTGGGTTTATCCGGGACTAGCTGGGAGACCCAGTACTTC
CASSQLGLSGTSWETQYF
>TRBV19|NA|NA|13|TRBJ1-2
TGTGCCAGTAGTCCCCGGTCCCTCTATGGCTACACCTTC
CASSPRSLYGYTF
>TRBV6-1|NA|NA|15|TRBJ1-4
TGTGCCAGCAGTGATCTGGGAGCGGCGGGGGAAAAACTGTTTTTT
CASSDLGAAGEKLFF
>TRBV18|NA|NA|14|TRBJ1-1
TGTGCCAGCTCACCGGCCACCGTGAACACTGAAGCTTTCTTT
CASSPATVNTEAFF
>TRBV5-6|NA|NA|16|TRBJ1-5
TGTGCCAGCAGCCCTCGGGGTGAGCGGCGGAATCAGCCCCAGCATTTT
CASSPRGERRNQPQHF
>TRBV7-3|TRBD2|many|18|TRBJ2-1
TGTGCCAGCAGCTTACTAGCGGGAGGGCTCATTTCCTACAATGAGCAGTTCTTC
CASSLLAGGLISYNEQFF
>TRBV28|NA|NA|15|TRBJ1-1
TGTGCCAGCAGCCCGACGGGTTCGAGGGACACTGAAGCTTTCTTT
CASSPTGSRDTEAFF
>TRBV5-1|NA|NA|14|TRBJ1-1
TGCGCCAGCAGCTTGGAAGGGGGTATCACTGAAGCTTTCTTT
CASSLEGGITEAFF
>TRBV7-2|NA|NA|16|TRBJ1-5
TGTGCCAGCAGCTTCGCTAGCTTCGGGGGCAATCAGCCCCAGCATTTT
CASSFASFGGNQPQHF
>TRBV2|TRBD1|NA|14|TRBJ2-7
TGTGCCAGCGCTACCGGGACAGGGTCATACGAGCAGTACTTC
CASATGTGSYEQYF
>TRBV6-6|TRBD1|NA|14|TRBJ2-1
TGTGCCAGCGGGGGGACAGGGTTAAGGCATGAGCAGTTCTTC
CASGGTGLRHEQFF
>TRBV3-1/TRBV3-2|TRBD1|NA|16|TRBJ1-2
TGTGCCAGCAGCCAAGAGAGGGACAGGGGCCTCTATGGCTACACCTTC
CASSQERDRGLYGYTF
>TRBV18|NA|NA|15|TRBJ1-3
TGTGCCAGCTCACCCGGGAGTACAAGGGGAAACACCATATATTTT
CASSPGSTRGNTIYF
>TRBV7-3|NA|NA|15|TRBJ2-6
TGTGCCAGCAGCTGGTTCGCTACTGGGGCCAACGTCCTGACTTTC
CASSWFATGANVLTF
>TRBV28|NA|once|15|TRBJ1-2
TGTGCCAGCAGAAAACCTACCGCGGGGTACTATGGCTACACCTTC
CASRKPTAGYYGYTF
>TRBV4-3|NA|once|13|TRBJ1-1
TGCGCCAGCAGCTCCGACAGGACCACTGAAGCTTTCTTT
CASSSDRTTEAFF
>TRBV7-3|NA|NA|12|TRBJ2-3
TGTGCCAGCAGCTTTCAAACAGATACGCAGTATTTT
CASSFQTDTQYF
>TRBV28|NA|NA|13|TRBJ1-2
TGTGCCAGCAGTGAAATCACGGACTATGGCTACACCTTC
CASSEITDYGYTF
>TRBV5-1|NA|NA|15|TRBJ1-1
TGCGCCAGCAGCTTAAACGGGAATAAGAACACTGAAGCTTTCTTT
CASSLNGNKNTEAFF
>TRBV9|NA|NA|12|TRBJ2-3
TGTGCCATAAGCTCCCCCACAGATACGCAGTATTTT
CAISSPTDTQYF
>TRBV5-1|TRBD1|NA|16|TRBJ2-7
TGCGCCAGCAGCTCCAGTTCCGGGACAGGATTTGTCGAGCAGTACTTC
CASSSSSGTGFVEQYF
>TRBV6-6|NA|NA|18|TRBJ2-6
TGTGCCAGCAGTCTCCGCCGGGGGGCCAGCTCTGGGGCCAACGTCCTGACTTTC
CASSLRRGASSGANVLTF
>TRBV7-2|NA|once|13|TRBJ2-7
TGTGCCAGCAGCTTAGGGAGAGGGAACGAGCAGTACTTC
CASSLGRGNEQYF
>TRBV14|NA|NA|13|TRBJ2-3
TGTGCCAGCAGCCAAGTCGGTGTTGATACGCAGTATTTT
CASSQVGVDTQYF
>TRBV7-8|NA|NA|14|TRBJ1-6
TGTGCCAGCAGCTTAGCTTCGGGTAATTCACCCCTCCACTTT
CASSLASGNSPLHF
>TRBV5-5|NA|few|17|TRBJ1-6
TGTGCCAGCAGCATGGGGAGGGGCGCATCCTATAATTCACCCCTCCACTTT
CASSMGRGASYNSPLHF
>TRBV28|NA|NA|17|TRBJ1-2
TGTGCCAGCAGTTCTGGGTGGGGACTTACTCTAGGCGGTGGCTACACCTTC
CASSSGWGLTLGGGYTF
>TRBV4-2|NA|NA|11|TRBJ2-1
TGTGCCAGCAGCCAAGATCAGCGGCAGTTCTTC
CASSQDQRQFF
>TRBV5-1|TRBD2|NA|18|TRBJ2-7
TGCGCCAGCAGATCCTTCCGGGGAGGGACTAGCGGCACCTACGAGCAGTACTTC
CASRSFRGGTSGTYEQYF
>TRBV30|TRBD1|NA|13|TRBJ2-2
TGTGCCTCGTTCACAGGGGACACCGGGGAGCTGTTTTTT
CASFTGDTGELFF